A selection of T cell receptor beta chains follows, all from one sample in a study of T-cell memory formation after mild COVID-19. TCRdb analysed the 5' RACE reads with MiXCR anew, one entry per CDR3 protein. Here the sample spans more than 35,000 distinct CDR3 sequences, about 6.1% being singletons. Sequencing input: PBMCs or a T cell subset sorted from them (not recorded which). These receptors were taken from an adult who had mild COVID-19 (a few samples of this study predate the infection). Cell type and time point are not known. Each CDR3 is given with its conserved first and last residue. The order of the fields is D gene, V gene, clone size, J gene, CDR3 protein, CDR3 DNA. D genes are given only for firm matches. Rows may omit the clone size; those that give it use once, few, many or a size class.

d_gene: TRBD2; v_gene: TRBV3-1; abundance: few; j_gene: TRBJ2-5; CDR3aa: CASSQVFPTSGGAWETQYF; CDR3nt: TGTGCCAGCAGCCAAGTGTTCCCAACTAGCGGGGGGGCCTGGGAGACCCAGTACTTC
d_gene: NA; v_gene: TRBV7-9; abundance: few; j_gene: TRBJ1-6; CDR3aa: CASSEDRSSYNSPLHF; CDR3nt: TGTGCCAGCAGCGAGGACCGGAGCTCCTATAATTCACCCCTCCACTTT
d_gene: NA; v_gene: TRBV6-2/TRBV6-3; abundance: many; j_gene: TRBJ2-1; CDR3aa: CASSPSAVYERGEQFF; CDR3nt: TGTGCCAGCAGTCCCTCAGCAGTTTACGAAAGGGGTGAGCAGTTCTTC
d_gene: NA; v_gene: TRBV7-9; abundance: few; j_gene: TRBJ1-1; CDR3aa: CASSLANGVPEAFF; CDR3nt: TGTGCCAGCAGCTTAGCGAACGGGGTCCCTGAAGCTTTCTTT
d_gene: NA; v_gene: TRBV18; abundance: many; j_gene: TRBJ2-7; CDR3aa: CASSPWGYEQYF; CDR3nt: TGTGCCAGCTCACCATGGGGTTACGAGCAGTACTTC
d_gene: NA; v_gene: TRBV9; abundance: many; j_gene: TRBJ2-1; CDR3aa: CASSVDLWGAYNEQFF; CDR3nt: TGTGCCAGCAGCGTAGATTTGTGGGGGGCCTACAATGAGCAGTTCTTC
d_gene: TRBD1; v_gene: TRBV24-1; abundance: few; j_gene: TRBJ2-3; CDR3aa: CATSALTDRVALSTDTQYF; CDR3nt: TGTGCCACCAGTGCACTTACGGACAGGGTCGCCTTGAGCACAGATACGCAGTATTTT
d_gene: NA; v_gene: TRBV12-3/TRBV12-4; abundance: many; j_gene: TRBJ1-5; CDR3aa: CASRTDRLEPQHF; CDR3nt: TGTGCCAGCAGGACGGACAGACTTGAGCCCCAGCATTTT
d_gene: TRBD1; v_gene: TRBV24-1; abundance: many; j_gene: TRBJ1-1; CDR3aa: CATSPGDRRNTEAFF; CDR3nt: TGTGCCACCAGCCCGGGGGACAGGAGGAACACTGAAGCTTTCTTT
d_gene: TRBD2; v_gene: TRBV4-2; abundance: many; j_gene: TRBJ2-3; CDR3aa: CASSQIVAGGADTQYF; CDR3nt: TGTGCCAGCAGCCAAATAGTGGCGGGGGGCGCAGATACGCAGTATTTT
d_gene: NA; v_gene: TRBV6-6; abundance: many; j_gene: TRBJ1-1; CDR3aa: CASSYSTSEAFF; CDR3nt: TGTGCCAGCAGTTACTCGACGTCTGAAGCTTTCTTT
d_gene: TRBD2; v_gene: TRBV30; abundance: few; j_gene: TRBJ2-4; CDR3aa: CAWGIAGGWDIQYF; CDR3nt: TGTGCCTGGGGAATAGCGGGAGGTTGGGACATTCAGTACTTC
d_gene: NA; v_gene: TRBV19; abundance: few; j_gene: TRBJ2-5; CDR3aa: CASSIVQGQETQYF; CDR3nt: TGTGCCAGTAGTATAGTACAGGGCCAAGAGACCCAGTACTTC
d_gene: NA; v_gene: TRBV7-2; abundance: few; j_gene: TRBJ2-7; CDR3aa: CASSLNPGTYEQYF; CDR3nt: TGTGCCAGCAGCCTCAACCCGGGGACCTACGAGCAGTACTTC
d_gene: NA; v_gene: TRBV12-3/TRBV12-4; abundance: many; j_gene: TRBJ2-5; CDR3aa: CASRGSLETQYF; CDR3nt: TGTGCCAGCAGGGGTAGCTTGGAGACCCAGTACTTC
d_gene: NA; v_gene: TRBV27; abundance: few; j_gene: TRBJ2-5; CDR3aa: CASSFSRADQETQYF; CDR3nt: TGTGCCAGCAGTTTCTCGCGGGCGGATCAAGAGACCCAGTACTTC
d_gene: TRBD1; v_gene: TRBV11-1; abundance: NA; j_gene: TRBJ2-7; CDR3aa: CASSLGGRTGLIFF; CDR3nt: TGTGCCAGCAGCTTAGGGGGAAGGACAGGGCTCATCTTCTTC
d_gene: TRBD1; v_gene: TRBV6-2/TRBV6-3; abundance: NA; j_gene: TRBJ1-5; CDR3aa: CASKKGASNQPQHF; CDR3nt: TGTGCCAGCAAGAAGGGGGCGAGCAATCAGCCCCAGCATTTT
d_gene: NA; v_gene: TRBV12-3/TRBV12-4; abundance: many; j_gene: TRBJ1-5; CDR3aa: CASSEALQTQPQHF; CDR3nt: TGTGCCAGCAGCGAGGCCCTCCAGACTCAGCCCCAGCATTTT
d_gene: TRBD2; v_gene: TRBV19; abundance: few; j_gene: TRBJ2-1; CDR3aa: CATSGGRNNEQFF; CDR3nt: TGTGCCACTAGCGGGGGCCGTAACAATGAGCAGTTCTTC
d_gene: NA; v_gene: TRBV6-6; abundance: few; j_gene: TRBJ2-7; CDR3aa: CASRVVGESSYEQYF; CDR3nt: TGTGCCAGCAGAGTTGTGGGGGAGAGCTCCTACGAGCAGTACTTC
d_gene: TRBD2; v_gene: TRBV18; abundance: NA; j_gene: TRBJ2-1; CDR3aa: CASSPPGASGGREQFF; CDR3nt: TGTGCCAGCTCACCACCCGGGGCTAGCGGGGGACGGGAGCAGTTCTTC
d_gene: NA; v_gene: TRBV20-1; abundance: many; j_gene: TRBJ1-1; CDR3aa: CSAWGTMNTEAFF; CDR3nt: TGCAGTGCTTGGGGCACCATGAACACTGAAGCTTTCTTT
d_gene: NA; v_gene: TRBV3-1; abundance: NA; j_gene: TRBJ1-1; CDR3aa: CASSQARGEAFF; CDR3nt: TGTGCCAGCAGCCAAGCGAGAGGCGAAGCTTTCTTT
d_gene: TRBD2; v_gene: TRBV7-2; abundance: many; j_gene: TRBJ2-1; CDR3aa: CASSLVASGNEQFF; CDR3nt: TGTGCCAGCAGCTTAGTGGCTAGCGGAAATGAGCAGTTCTTC
d_gene: TRBD1; v_gene: TRBV12-3/TRBV12-4; abundance: many; j_gene: TRBJ1-2; CDR3aa: CASRVGTAYGYTF; CDR3nt: TGTGCCAGCAGGGTTGGGACAGCCTATGGCTACACCTTC
d_gene: TRBD2; v_gene: TRBV20-1; abundance: NA; j_gene: TRBJ2-5; CDR3aa: CSASPDQQRGGTETQYF; CDR3nt: TGCAGTGCTAGTCCCGACCAGCAGCGGGGGGGTACGGAGACCCAGTACTTC
d_gene: NA; v_gene: TRBV7-2; abundance: many; j_gene: TRBJ2-1; CDR3aa: CASSPTTGNEQFF; CDR3nt: TGTGCCAGCAGCCCTACAACAGGGAATGAGCAGTTCTTC
d_gene: TRBD2; v_gene: TRBV5-1; abundance: few; j_gene: TRBJ2-1; CDR3aa: CASSQGLAPTNEQFF; CDR3nt: TGCGCCAGCAGCCAGGGACTAGCACCCACCAATGAGCAGTTCTTC
d_gene: NA; v_gene: TRBV15; abundance: many; j_gene: TRBJ2-7; CDR3aa: CATSRSGAAGGTNEQYF; CDR3nt: TGTGCCACCAGCAGATCCGGTGCGGCAGGGGGGACAAACGAGCAGTACTTC
d_gene: NA; v_gene: TRBV12-3/TRBV12-4; abundance: few; j_gene: TRBJ2-6; CDR3aa: CASSFGVTSGANVLTF; CDR3nt: TGTGCCAGCAGTTTTGGGGTGACCTCTGGGGCCAACGTCCTGACTTTC
d_gene: NA; v_gene: TRBV3-1; abundance: NA; j_gene: TRBJ1-1; CDR3aa: CASNQRGSTEAFF; CDR3nt: TGTGCCAGCAACCAAAGGGGAAGCACTGAAGCTTTCTTT
d_gene: TRBD2; v_gene: TRBV18; abundance: NA; j_gene: TRBJ2-3; CDR3aa: CASSLNLYSQRDLSDTQYF; CDR3nt: TGTGCCAGCTCCCTGAACCTCTATTCACAGCGGGATCTTTCAGATACGCAGTATTTT
d_gene: TRBD2; v_gene: TRBV7-2; abundance: many; j_gene: TRBJ2-2; CDR3aa: CASSLEVGLAGELFF; CDR3nt: TGTGCCAGCAGCTTAGAAGTCGGACTAGCCGGGGAGCTGTTTTTT
d_gene: TRBD1; v_gene: TRBV4-2; abundance: few; j_gene: TRBJ1-3; CDR3aa: CASSDRDRKGNTIYF; CDR3nt: TGTGCCAGCAGTGACCGGGACAGAAAGGGAAACACCATATATTTT
d_gene: NA; v_gene: TRBV7-7; abundance: many; j_gene: TRBJ2-7; CDR3aa: CASSYNGHLSSEQYF; CDR3nt: TGTGCCAGCAGTTATAACGGACACCTGTCCTCCGAGCAGTACTTC
d_gene: NA; v_gene: TRBV3-1; abundance: NA; j_gene: TRBJ1-3; CDR3aa: CASSPSPANTIYF; CDR3nt: TGTGCCAGCAGCCCGTCCCCGGCAAACACCATATATTTT
d_gene: NA; v_gene: TRBV6-2/TRBV6-3; abundance: many; j_gene: TRBJ2-7; CDR3aa: CASSYSTDEQYF; CDR3nt: TGTGCCAGCAGTTATTCGACCGACGAGCAGTACTTC
d_gene: TRBD1; v_gene: TRBV7-2; abundance: NA; j_gene: TRBJ1-3; CDR3aa: CASSLRGQGSGNTIYF; CDR3nt: TGTGCCAGCAGCTTAAGGGGACAGGGATCTGGAAACACCATATATTTT
d_gene: NA; v_gene: TRBV5-1; abundance: many; j_gene: TRBJ1-5; CDR3aa: CASSTRPGDQPQHF; CDR3nt: TGCGCCAGCTCGACCCGCCCCGGGGATCAGCCCCAGCATTTT
d_gene: NA; v_gene: TRBV10-3; abundance: few; j_gene: TRBJ1-5; CDR3aa: CAISESNLGGNQPQHF; CDR3nt: TGTGCCATCAGTGAGTCGAACTTAGGGGGCAATCAGCCCCAGCATTTT
d_gene: TRBD2; v_gene: TRBV3-1; abundance: few; j_gene: TRBJ2-1; CDR3aa: CASSSAGDLYYNEQFF; CDR3nt: TGTGCCAGCTCCTCGGCGGGGGACCTTTACTACAATGAGCAGTTCTTC
d_gene: NA; v_gene: TRBV20-1; abundance: few; j_gene: TRBJ1-6; CDR3aa: CSARDWGVGGSPLHF; CDR3nt: TGCAGTGCTAGAGATTGGGGGGTAGGGGGGTCACCCCTCCACTTT
d_gene: NA; v_gene: TRBV7-2; abundance: few; j_gene: TRBJ1-4; CDR3aa: CASSALQVLNEKLFF; CDR3nt: TGTGCCAGCAGCGCTCTACAGGTCCTTAATGAAAAACTGTTTTTT
d_gene: TRBD1; v_gene: TRBV6-5; abundance: few; j_gene: TRBJ1-2; CDR3aa: CASRRQGQNYGYTF; CDR3nt: TGTGCCAGCAGACGTCAGGGACAGAACTATGGCTACACCTTC
d_gene: TRBD2; v_gene: TRBV7-2; abundance: many; j_gene: TRBJ2-1; CDR3aa: CASSPTSGGSYNEQFF; CDR3nt: TGTGCCAGCAGTCCAACTAGCGGGGGTTCCTACAATGAGCAGTTCTTC
d_gene: NA; v_gene: TRBV24-1; abundance: few; j_gene: TRBJ2-3; CDR3aa: CATSQGARGDTQYF; CDR3nt: TGTGCCACCAGTCAAGGGGCGAGGGGGGATACGCAGTATTTT
d_gene: TRBD1; v_gene: TRBV6-1; abundance: many; j_gene: TRBJ1-1; CDR3aa: CASQLDRVNTEAFF; CDR3nt: TGTGCCAGCCAACTGGACAGGGTCAACACTGAAGCTTTCTTT
d_gene: TRBD2; v_gene: TRBV5-5; abundance: NA; j_gene: TRBJ2-1; CDR3aa: CASSPGLAGGRKQFF; CDR3nt: TGTGCCAGCAGCCCGGGACTAGCGGGAGGGAGAAAGCAGTTCTTC
d_gene: TRBD1; v_gene: TRBV5-5; abundance: few; j_gene: TRBJ1-3; CDR3aa: CASRRQGQENTIYF; CDR3nt: TGTGCCAGCAGGAGACAGGGTCAAGAAAACACCATATATTTT
d_gene: TRBD1; v_gene: TRBV30; abundance: many; j_gene: TRBJ2-7; CDR3aa: CAWSVGDSYEQYF; CDR3nt: TGTGCCTGGAGTGTAGGGGACAGCTACGAGCAGTACTTC
d_gene: NA; v_gene: TRBV3-1; abundance: few; j_gene: TRBJ1-3; CDR3aa: CASSQRTGNTIYF; CDR3nt: TGTGCCAGCAGCCAACGGACTGGGAACACCATATATTTT
d_gene: NA; v_gene: TRBV11-3; abundance: NA; j_gene: TRBJ2-1; CDR3aa: CASGRSRISYNEQFF; CDR3nt: TGTGCCAGCGGGCGTTCCCGAATTTCCTACAATGAGCAGTTCTTC
d_gene: TRBD2; v_gene: TRBV7-3; abundance: many; j_gene: TRBJ2-5; CDR3aa: CASSPTGAGQETQYF; CDR3nt: TGTGCCAGCAGCCCCACGGGAGCGGGGCAAGAGACCCAGTACTTC